The clone carrying this T cell receptor (beta chain) was detected once. This entry comes from a study of blood T cell repertoires in COVID-19. Study overall: The origin of the acute and convalescent COVID-19 samples was the United States, Italy and Spain.

The CDR3 consists of 13 residues. The V gene lost 8 bases and the J gene lost 2 bases, with 13 bases spanning the gap. CDR1 is GTSNPN and CDR2 is SVGIG in the germline V gene (reference sequence). Original data processing: Amplified reference gene primers provided the basis for estimating nucleated cell counts. The method was immunoSEQ multiplex PCR; TCRdb's version includes in-frame clones alone and lacks a portion of them. V, J and clone size were drawn from that table, and D and trimming were deduced from the DNA. The table records about 95,000 clones, about 90% of them present only once. The V gene is TRBV30, the J gene TRBJ1-5; D ambiguous. The sample taken for sequencing was peripheral blood. The TCR sequence derives from a man in his fifties or sixties with COVID-19, enrolled during active disease. The CDR3 reads CAGLWGGNQPQHF. CDR3 nucleotides: TGTGCCGGACTATGGGGTGGCAATCAGCCCCAGCATTTT.